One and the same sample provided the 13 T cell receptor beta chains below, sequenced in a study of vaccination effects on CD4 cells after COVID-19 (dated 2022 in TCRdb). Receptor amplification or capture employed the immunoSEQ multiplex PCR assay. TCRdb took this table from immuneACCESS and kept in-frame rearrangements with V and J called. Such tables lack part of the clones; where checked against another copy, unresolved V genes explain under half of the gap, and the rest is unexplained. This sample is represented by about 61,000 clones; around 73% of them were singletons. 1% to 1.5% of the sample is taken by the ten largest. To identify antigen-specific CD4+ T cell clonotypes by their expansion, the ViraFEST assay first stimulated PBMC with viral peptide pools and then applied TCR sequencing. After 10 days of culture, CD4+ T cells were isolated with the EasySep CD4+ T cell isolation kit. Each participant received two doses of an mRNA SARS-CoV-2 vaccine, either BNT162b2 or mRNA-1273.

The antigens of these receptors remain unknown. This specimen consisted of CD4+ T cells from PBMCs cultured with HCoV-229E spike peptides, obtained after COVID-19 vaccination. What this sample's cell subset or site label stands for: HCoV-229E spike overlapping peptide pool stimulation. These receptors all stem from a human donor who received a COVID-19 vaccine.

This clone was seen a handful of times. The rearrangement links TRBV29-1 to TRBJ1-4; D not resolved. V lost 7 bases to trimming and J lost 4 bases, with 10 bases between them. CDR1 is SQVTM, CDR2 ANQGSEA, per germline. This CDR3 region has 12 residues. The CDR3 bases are TGCAGCGCTGGGGTTGGTAATGAAAAACTGTTTTTT. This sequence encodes CSAGVGNEKLFF.

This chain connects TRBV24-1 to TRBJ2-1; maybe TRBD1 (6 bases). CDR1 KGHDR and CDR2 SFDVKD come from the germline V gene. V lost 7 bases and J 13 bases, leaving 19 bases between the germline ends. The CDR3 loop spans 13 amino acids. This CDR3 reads CATRGAGIGPQFF. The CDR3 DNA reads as TGTGCCACCAGGGGGGCAGGCATTGGGCCCCAGTTCTTC.

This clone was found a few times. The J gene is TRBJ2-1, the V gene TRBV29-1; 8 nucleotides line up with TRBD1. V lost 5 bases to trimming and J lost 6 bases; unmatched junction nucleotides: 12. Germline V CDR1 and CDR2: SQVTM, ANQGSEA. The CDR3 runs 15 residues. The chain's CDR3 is CSVTLFQGASNEQFF. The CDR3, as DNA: TGCAGCGTTACTTTATTTCAGGGGGCCTCCAATGAGCAGTTCTTC.

CDR3 DNA sequence: TGTGCCAGCAAGGGATTTAGGGTTGGCTACACCTTC. Amino acids: CASKGFRVGYTF. The gene calls are TRBV6-7 and TRBJ1-2; no clear D. TRBV6-7 is assigned to the ORF class and has an uncertain function. The CDR3 consists of 12 residues. With 7 bases removed from V and 7 bases from J, the gap between germline ends came to 13 bases.

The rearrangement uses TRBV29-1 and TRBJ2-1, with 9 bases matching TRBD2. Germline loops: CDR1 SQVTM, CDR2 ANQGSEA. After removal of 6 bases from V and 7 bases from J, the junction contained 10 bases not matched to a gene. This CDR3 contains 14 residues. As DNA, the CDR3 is TGCAGCGTGAAGACTAGCGGCGGGGAAAATGAGCAGTTCTTC. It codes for CSVKTSGGENEQFF.

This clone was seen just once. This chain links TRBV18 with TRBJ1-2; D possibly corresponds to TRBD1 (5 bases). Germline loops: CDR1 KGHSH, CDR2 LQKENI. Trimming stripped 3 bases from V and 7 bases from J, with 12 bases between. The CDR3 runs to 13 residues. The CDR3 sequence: CASSPGVEGGYTF. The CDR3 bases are TGTGCCAGCTCACCGGGGGTCGAGGGTGGCTACACCTTC.

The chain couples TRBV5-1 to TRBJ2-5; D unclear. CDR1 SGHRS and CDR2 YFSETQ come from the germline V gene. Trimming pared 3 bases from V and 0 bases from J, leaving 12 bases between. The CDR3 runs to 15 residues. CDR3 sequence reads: CASSSSAVNQETQYF. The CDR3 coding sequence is TGCGCCAGCAGCTCCTCGGCGGTGAACCAAGAGACCCAGTACTTC.

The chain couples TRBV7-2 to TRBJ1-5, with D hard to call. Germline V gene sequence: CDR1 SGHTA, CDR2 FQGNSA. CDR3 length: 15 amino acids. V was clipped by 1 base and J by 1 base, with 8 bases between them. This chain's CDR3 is CASSLVPVSNQPQHF. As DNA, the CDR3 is TGTGCCAGCAGCTTAGTACCAGTGAGCAATCAGCCCCAGCATTTT.

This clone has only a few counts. The CDR3 nucleotides read TGTGCCAGCCGGGGACTAGCGGGGACGAACGTTAATGAGCAGTTCTTC. Its protein product is CASRGLAGTNVNEQFF. This chain joins TRBV3-1 (or the pseudogene TRBV3-2) and TRBJ2-1; the match to TRBD2 covers 13 bases. This CDR3 is 16 amino acids long. V lost 8 bases and J lost 7; bases outside the gene matches: 11. Germline CDR1 and CDR2: LGHDT and YNNKEL (reference sequence).

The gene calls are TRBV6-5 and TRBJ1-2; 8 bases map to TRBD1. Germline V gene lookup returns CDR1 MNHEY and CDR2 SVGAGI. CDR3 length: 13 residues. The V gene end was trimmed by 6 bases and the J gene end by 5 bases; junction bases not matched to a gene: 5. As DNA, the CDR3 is TGTGCCAGCAGCCGGACAGGGAGGTATGGCTACACCTTC. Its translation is CASSRTGRYGYTF.

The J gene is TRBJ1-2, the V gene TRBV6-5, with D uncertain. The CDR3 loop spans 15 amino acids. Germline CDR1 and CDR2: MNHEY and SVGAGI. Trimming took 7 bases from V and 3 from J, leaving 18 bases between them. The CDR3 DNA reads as TGTGCCAGCATCCCCTTGACCTCCGGTGACTATGGCTACACCTTC. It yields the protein CASIPLTSGDYGYTF.

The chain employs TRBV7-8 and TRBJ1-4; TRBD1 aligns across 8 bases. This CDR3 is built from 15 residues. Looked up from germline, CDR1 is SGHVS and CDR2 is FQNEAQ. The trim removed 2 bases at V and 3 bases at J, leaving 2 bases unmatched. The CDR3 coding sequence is TGTGCCAGCAGCTTAAACAGGGGGGCTAATGAAAAACTGTTTTTT. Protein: CASSLNRGANEKLFF. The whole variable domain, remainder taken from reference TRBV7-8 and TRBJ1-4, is GAGVSQSPRYKVAKRGQDVALRCDPISGHVSLFWYQQALGQGPEFLTYFQNEAQLDKSGLPSDRFFAERPEGSVSTLKIQRTQQEDSAVYLCASSLNRGANEKLFFGSGTQLSVL.

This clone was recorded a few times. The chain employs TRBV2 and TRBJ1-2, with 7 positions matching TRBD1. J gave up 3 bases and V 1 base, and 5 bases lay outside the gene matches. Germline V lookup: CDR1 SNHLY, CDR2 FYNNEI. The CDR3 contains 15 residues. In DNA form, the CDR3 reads TGTGCCAGCAGTGAAGGGGACAGCCTTCACTATGGCTACACCTTC. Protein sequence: CASSEGDSLHYGYTF.